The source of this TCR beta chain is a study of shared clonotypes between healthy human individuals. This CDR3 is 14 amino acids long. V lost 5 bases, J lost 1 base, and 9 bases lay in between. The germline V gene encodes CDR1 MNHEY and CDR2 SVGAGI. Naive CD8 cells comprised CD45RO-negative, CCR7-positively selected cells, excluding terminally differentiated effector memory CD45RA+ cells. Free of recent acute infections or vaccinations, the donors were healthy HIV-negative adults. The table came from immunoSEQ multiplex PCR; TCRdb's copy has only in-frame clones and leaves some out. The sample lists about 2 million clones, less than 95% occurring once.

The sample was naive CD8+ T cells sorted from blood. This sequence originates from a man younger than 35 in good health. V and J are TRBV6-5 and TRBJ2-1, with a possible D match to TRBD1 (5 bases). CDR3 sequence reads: CASSTDTSYNEQFF. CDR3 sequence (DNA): TGTGCCAGCAGTACGGACACTTCCTACAATGAGCAGTTCTTC.